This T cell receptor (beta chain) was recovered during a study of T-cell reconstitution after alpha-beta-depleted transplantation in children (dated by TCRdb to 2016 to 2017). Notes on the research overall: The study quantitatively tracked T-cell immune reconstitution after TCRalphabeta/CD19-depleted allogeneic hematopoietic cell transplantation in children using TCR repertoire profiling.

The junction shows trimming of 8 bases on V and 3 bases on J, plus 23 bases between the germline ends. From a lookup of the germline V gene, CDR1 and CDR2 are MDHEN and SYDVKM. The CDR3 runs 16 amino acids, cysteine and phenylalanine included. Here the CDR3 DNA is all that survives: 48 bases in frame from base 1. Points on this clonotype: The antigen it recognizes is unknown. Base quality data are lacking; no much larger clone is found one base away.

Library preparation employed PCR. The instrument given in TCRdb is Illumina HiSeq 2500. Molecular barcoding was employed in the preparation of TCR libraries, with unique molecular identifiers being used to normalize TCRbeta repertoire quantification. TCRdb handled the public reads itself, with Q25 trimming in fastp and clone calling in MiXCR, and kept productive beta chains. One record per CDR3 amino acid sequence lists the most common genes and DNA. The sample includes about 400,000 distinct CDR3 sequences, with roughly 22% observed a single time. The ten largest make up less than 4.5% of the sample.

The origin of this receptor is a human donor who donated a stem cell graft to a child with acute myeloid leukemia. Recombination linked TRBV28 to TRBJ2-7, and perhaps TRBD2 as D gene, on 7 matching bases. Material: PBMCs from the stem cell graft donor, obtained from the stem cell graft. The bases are TGTGCCAGCCAGCGGGTGGGGGGAGGGGGGCGCTACGAGCAGTACTTC. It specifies CASQRVGGGGRYEQYF. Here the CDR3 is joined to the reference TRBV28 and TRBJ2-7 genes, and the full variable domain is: DVKVTQSSRYLVKRTGEKVFLECVQDMDHENMFWYRQDPGLGLRLIYFSYDVKMKEKGDIPEGYSVSREKKERFSLILESASTNQTSMYLCASQRVGGGGRYEQYFGPGTRLTVT.